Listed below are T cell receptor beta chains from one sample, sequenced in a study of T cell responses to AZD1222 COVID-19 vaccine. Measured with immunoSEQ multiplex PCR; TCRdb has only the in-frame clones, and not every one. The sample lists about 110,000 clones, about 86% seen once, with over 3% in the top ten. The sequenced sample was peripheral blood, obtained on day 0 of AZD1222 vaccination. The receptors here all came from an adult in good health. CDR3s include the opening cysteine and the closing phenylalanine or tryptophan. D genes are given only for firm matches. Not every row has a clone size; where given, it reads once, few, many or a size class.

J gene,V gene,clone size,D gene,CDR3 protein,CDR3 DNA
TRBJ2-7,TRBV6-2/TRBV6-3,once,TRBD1,CASSTTGGAYEQYF,TGTGCCAGCAGTACAACAGGGGGCGCGTACGAGCAGTACTTC
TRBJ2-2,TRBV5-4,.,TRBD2,CASSARTSGGANTGELFF,TGTGCCAGCAGCGCCAGGACTAGCGGGGGGGCGAACACCGGGGAGCTGTTTTTT
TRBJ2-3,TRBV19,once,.,CASRLDTTRDTQYF,TGTGCCAGTAGGCTCGACACCACTCGGGATACGCAGTATTTT
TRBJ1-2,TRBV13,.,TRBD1,CASSHIDRGHGYTF,TGTGCCAGCAGCCATATCGACAGGGGTCACGGCTACACCTTC
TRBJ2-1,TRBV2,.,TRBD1,CASSVGLAGGSYNEQFF,TGTGCCAGCAGTGTCGGCCTTGCAGGGGGCTCCTACAATGAGCAGTTCTTC
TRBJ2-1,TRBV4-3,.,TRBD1,CASSQVRDSYNEQFF,TGCGCCAGCAGCCAAGTTAGGGACAGCTACAATGAGCAGTTCTTC
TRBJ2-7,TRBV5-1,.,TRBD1,CASSLYRRGQGPTNEQYF,TGCGCCAGCAGCTTGTATCGTCGGGGACAGGGCCCTACCAACGAGCAGTACTTC
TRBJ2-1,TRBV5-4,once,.,CASSSKGLGNEQFF,TGTGCCAGCAGCTCCAAGGGTTTGGGCAATGAGCAGTTCTTC
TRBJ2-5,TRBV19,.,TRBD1,CASKGGIDRGQLETQYF,TGTGCCAGTAAAGGAGGGATAGACAGGGGGCAATTGGAGACCCAGTACTTC
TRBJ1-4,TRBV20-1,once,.,CSASDTPWGRNEKLFF,TGCAGTGCTAGTGACACCCCGTGGGGTCGTAATGAAAAACTGTTTTTT
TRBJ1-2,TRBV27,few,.,CASSLGISSGYTF,TGTGCCAGCAGTTTAGGCATCTCATCTGGCTACACCTTC
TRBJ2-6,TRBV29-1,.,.,CSVEQPSGANVLTF,TGCAGCGTTGAACAACCCTCTGGGGCCAACGTCCTGACTTTC
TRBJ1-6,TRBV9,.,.,CASSVVGLGNSPLHF,TGTGCCAGCAGCGTAGTGGGGCTCGGTAATTCACCCCTCCACTTT
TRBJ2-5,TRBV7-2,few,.,CASSLTETQYF,TGTGCCAGCAGCTTAACAGAGACCCAGTACTTC
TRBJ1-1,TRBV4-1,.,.,CASSQDHGGFTEAFF,TGCGCCAGCAGCCAAGATCACGGGGGCTTCACTGAAGCTTTCTTT
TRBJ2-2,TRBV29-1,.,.,CSVRRRNTGELFF,TGCAGCGTGAGACGACGGAACACCGGGGAGCTGTTTTTT
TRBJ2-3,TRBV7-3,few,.,CASSARASGGTDTQYF,TGTGCCAGCAGCGCCCGAGCTTCGGGGGGCACAGATACGCAGTATTTT
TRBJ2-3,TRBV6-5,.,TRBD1,CASSRTGGTDTQYF,TGTGCCAGCAGTAGGACAGGGGGCACAGATACGCAGTATTTT
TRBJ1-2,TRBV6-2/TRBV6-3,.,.,CASSYSSKSRGGYGYTF,TGTGCCAGCAGTTACTCGAGTAAGTCGAGAGGAGGCTATGGCTACACCTTC
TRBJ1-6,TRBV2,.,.,CASSASGGRGYNSPLHF,TGTGCCAGCAGTGCCTCGGGGGGGCGAGGCTATAATTCACCCCTCCACTTT
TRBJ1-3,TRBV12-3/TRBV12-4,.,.,CASSLGTGNTIYF,TGTGCCAGCAGTTTGGGGACTGGAAACACCATATATTTT
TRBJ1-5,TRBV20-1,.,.,CSASPTGFSNQPQHF,TGCAGTGCTAGTCCGACAGGCTTCTCCAATCAGCCCCAGCATTTT
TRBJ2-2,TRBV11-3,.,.,CASSLTDLTAGELFF,TGTGCCAGCAGCCTAACCGACCTGACTGCCGGGGAGCTGTTTTTT
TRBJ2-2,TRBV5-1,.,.,CASSLGSGWTGELFF,TGCGCCAGCAGCTTGGGTTCAGGGTGGACCGGGGAGCTGTTTTTT
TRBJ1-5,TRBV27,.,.,CASSLSGFNQPQHF,TGTGCCAGCAGTTTGAGCGGATTCAATCAGCCCCAGCATTTT